The 17 T cell receptor beta chains below come from one sample, sequenced in a study of T cell repertoires and HLA-DP antigens. Their target antigens are unknown. Only in-frame clones appear in the TCRdb table, and some are missing; sequencing was by immunoSEQ multiplex PCR. Among around 70,000 clones, about 80% were seen once, and the ten largest hold roughly 1.6%. The sequenced sample was CD4+ T cells from PBMCs. All receptors derive from a man aged 55 to 70 in good health and CMV-seronegative.

The rearrangement uses TRBV19 and TRBJ1-6, with TRBD1 matching over 7 bases. The CDR3 runs 15 residues. V gave up 8 bases and J gave up 0 bases; unmatched junction bases: 4. Per the germline V gene, CDR1 is LNHDA and CDR2 is SQIVND (reference sequence). CDR3 sequence: CASGTGVSYNSPLHF. CDR3 in DNA: TGTGCCAGTGGAACAGGGGTCTCCTATAATTCACCCCTCCACTTT.

The chain is built from TRBV4-3 and TRBJ1-6, with D hard to call. Trimming took 2 bases from V and 7 from J, leaving 9 bases between them. This CDR3 contains 14 residues. Germline V lookup: CDR1 LGHNA, CDR2 YSLEER. CDR3 sequence reads: CASSQYGRNSPLHF. Here the CDR3 DNA reads TGCGCCAGCAGCCAATACGGCCGCAATTCACCCCTCCACTTT.

The chain couples TRBV9 to TRBJ1-4; possibly TRBD1 for D (5 bases). V shed 0 bases and J shed 4 bases, with 10 bases lying between them. The CDR3 is 15 residues long. Per germline, CDR1 SGDLS and CDR2 YYNGEE. The CDR3 region has the DNA TGTGCCAGCAGCGTAGCGGGGGGAGGTAATGAAAAACTGTTTTTT. Residues: CASSVAGGGNEKLFF.

The V call is TRBV7-9, the J call TRBJ2-1, with a weak D call TRBD1 (6 bases). V was pared by 5 bases and J by 2 bases, with 13 bases between. This CDR3 has 15 amino acids. Germline loops: CDR1 SEHNR, CDR2 FQNEAQ (reference sequence). The CDR3: CASSPDSSPYNEQFF. In DNA, the CDR3 is TGTGCCAGCAGCCCGGACAGTAGTCCCTACAATGAGCAGTTCTTC.

The chain links TRBV28 to TRBJ2-4; D uncertain. Per germline, CDR1 MDHEN and CDR2 SYDVKM. Trimming cost V 11 bases and J 5 bases, with 13 bases left between them. The CDR3 runs to 12 residues. CDR3 nucleotide sequence: TGTGCCGCACTGGCCCCCCAAAACATTCAGTACTTC. Translated, it gives CAALAPQNIQYF.

This sequence joins TRBV7-2 and TRBJ2-1; TRBD1 might be the D (5 bases). The ends were cut back, 3 bases at V and 4 bases at J, with 13 bases in the middle. Germline V gives CDR1 SGHTA, CDR2 FQGNSA. The CDR3 loop spans 15 amino acids. The DNA of the CDR3 is TGTGCCAGCAGCTTTGAACAGGTCACATACAATGAGCAGTTCTTC. This codes for CASSFEQVTYNEQFF.

A few counts support this clone. The gene calls are TRBV2 and TRBJ2-2; TRBD2 matches at 10 bases. The CDR3 spans 15 residues. Germline V gene lookup returns CDR1 SNHLY and CDR2 FYNNEI. With V trimmed by 3 bases and J by 3 bases, 1 base remained unmatched. This CDR3 reads CASSEGTSDTGELFF. As DNA, the CDR3 is TGTGCCAGCAGTGAGGGGACTAGCGACACCGGGGAGCTGTTTTTT.

The rearrangement joins TRBV7-2 to TRBJ2-3; weak D call: TRBD2 (6 bases). The germline gives CDR1 SGHTA, CDR2 FQGNSA. V dropped 5 bases and J dropped 5 bases, with 17 bases sitting between them. CDR3 length equals 15 residues. As DNA, the CDR3 is TGTGCCAGCAGCCCTGGGCCTAGGGAGGAAGATACGCAGTATTTT. This codes for CASSPGPREEDTQYF.

The V call is TRBV5-1, the J call TRBJ2-1; 9 bases align to TRBD2. The CDR3 spans 17 residues. The germline V gene encodes CDR1 SGHRS and CDR2 YFSETQ. Germline trimming cut 4 bases from V and 0 bases from J; bases unmatched to any gene: 8. The DNA of the CDR3 is TGCGCCAGCAGCCCTGGGACTAGCTCTCACTCCTACAATGAGCAGTTCTTC. Amino acids: CASSPGTSSHSYNEQFF.

The chain couples TRBV11-2 to TRBJ2-3; D remains unclear. CDR3 length: 12 residues. Germline values: CDR1 SGHAT, CDR2 FQNNGV. The V end lost 5 bases, the J end lost 2 bases, and 5 bases lay between the germline ends. This CDR3 reads CASSPYTDTQYF. As DNA, the CDR3 is TGTGCCAGCAGCCCTTACACAGATACGCAGTATTTT.

This clone was seen a single time. J is TRBJ1-1 and V is TRBV7-2, with D tentatively TRBD1 (6 bases). CDR1 is SGHTA and CDR2 is FQGNSA in the germline V gene. Between the trimmed V and J ends, which lost 1 base and 1 base, there was a span of 13 bases. CDR3 length equals 16 residues. For the CDR3, the DNA is TGTGCCAGCAGCTTAGGACTACAGGGAGCGAACACTGAAGCTTTCTTT. It yields the protein CASSLGLQGANTEAFF.

The chain carries TRBV27 and TRBJ1-2; no firm D call. The V and J ends lost 2 bases and 3 bases respectively, with 7 bases between them. This CDR3 is built from 13 residues. CDR1 and CDR2 (germline): MNHEY, SMNVEV (reference sequence). The DNA for the CDR3 is TGTGCCAGCAGTTTAGGGCAGTACTATGGCTACACCTTC. Protein product: CASSLGQYYGYTF.

The V and J genes are TRBV19 and TRBJ2-5, with D maybe TRBD2 (6 bases). CDR3 length: 14 amino acids. V was shortened by 3 bases and J by 4 bases, with 12 bases between the two germline ends. Germline V gives CDR1 LNHDA, CDR2 SQIVND (reference sequence). The CDR3, as DNA: TGTGCCAGTAGTATGTCTAGCGCAACAGAGACCCAGTACTTC. This gives the protein CASSMSSATETQYF.

V usage is TRBV5-1 and J usage is TRBJ1-2; a possible D gene is TRBD1 (6 bases). The germline V and J ends were trimmed by 3 bases and 4 bases, with 13 bases remaining between them. Germline CDR1 reads SGHRS; CDR2 reads YFSETQ. This CDR3 spans 14 amino acids. The CDR3 region is CASSSGQSTYGYTF. Here the CDR3 DNA reads TGCGCCAGCAGCTCCGGACAGTCTACCTATGGCTACACCTTC.

The table lists this clone with a few counts. The rearrangement joins TRBV19 to TRBJ2-5; perhaps TRBD2 as D (5 bases). V was trimmed by 8 bases and J by 5 bases, leaving 9 bases between them. Per the germline V gene, CDR1 is LNHDA and CDR2 is SQIVND (reference sequence). This CDR3 contains 11 residues. CDR3 protein: CASSRGETQYF. The CDR3, as DNA: TGTGCCAGTTCCCGAGGGGAGACCCAGTACTTC.

V gene TRBV19 combines with J gene TRBJ2-2; 7 nucleotides match TRBD1. Germline V lookup: CDR1 LNHDA, CDR2 SQIVND (reference sequence). The CDR3 length is 15 residues. Unmatched junction bases numbered 6, after V lost 4 bases and J lost 4 bases. This CDR3 is CASSTPGQFTGELFF. DNA for the CDR3: TGTGCCAGTAGTACTCCGGGACAGTTCACCGGGGAGCTGTTTTTT.

Only a few counts were recorded for this clone. The chain recombines TRBV11-2 with TRBJ2-7; D gene ambiguous. The CDR3 sequence is 12 residues long. CDR1 and CDR2 (germline): SGHAT, FQNNGV. Trimming left V 0 bases short and J 3 bases short, with 3 bases between. CDR3 sequence: CASSLDRYEQYF. CDR3 sequence (DNA): TGTGCCAGCAGCTTAGACCGCTACGAGCAGTACTTC.